The sample holds a few counts of the clone carrying this TCR beta chain. The CDR3 consists of 14 residues. Losses at the gene ends were 4 bases for V and 3 bases for J; bases not matched to a gene: 3. Germline V gene data show CDR1 as SGHNT and CDR2 as YYREEE (reference sequence). This sample is drawn from a study of naive and memory T cell subsets. Both TRBC1 and TRBC2 were covered by a beta constant-region primer of two equimolar oligonucleotides. TCRdb re-called the UMI-ligation and nested PCR reads with MiXCR, one entry per CDR3 protein. The table lists some 150,000 distinct CDR3 sequences, about 17% of them singletons.

What was sequenced was naive CD4+ T cells from blood. The V and J genes are TRBV5-4 and TRBJ2-1, with 8 bases aligning to TRBD2. The receptor's source is a human donor in good health. CDR3 in DNA: TGTGCCAGCAGCGTCACTAGCGGCTACAATGAGCAGTTCTTC. Protein product: CASSVTSGYNEQFF.